One sample yielded the 20 T cell receptor beta chains listed below, sequenced in a study of CD4 T cells in relation to SARS-CoV-2 and coronaviruses. Assay: immunoSEQ multiplex PCR; the TCRdb copy retains only in-frame clones and omits some. The top ten hold about 12% of the sample, which has about 29,000 clones, around 72% seen once. Before the COVID-19 pandemic, during about 2010-2018, CD4+ T cells were taken from unexposed donors. Isolation of CD4+ T cells took place after around 11 days in culture. These receptors are not linked to any known antigen. What was sequenced was CD4+ T cells from PBMCs, cultured in vitro. These TCRs come from a human donor in good health.

The chain carries TRBV4-3 and TRBJ2-7, with 8 bases aligning to TRBD2. The germline CDR1 and CDR2 sequences are LGHNA and YSLEER. The ends lost 1 base at V and 7 bases at J; junction bases unmatched: 21. CDR3 length: 19 amino acids. The CDR3 DNA reads as TGCGCCAGCAGCCAAGGGGTGGCCTGGCGGGAGGAACCTTTTTGGGAGCAGTACTTC. Its translation: CASSQGVAWREEPFWEQYF.

The V gene is TRBV2, the J gene TRBJ2-5; D is ambiguous. Trimming cost V 8 bases and J 0 bases, with 10 bases left between them. Per the germline V gene, CDR1 is SNHLY and CDR2 is FYNNEI. The CDR3 length is 13 residues. The CDR3 DNA follows: TGTGCCAGCCGTTCCAGAAACCAAGAGACCCAGTACTTC. This translates into CASRSRNQETQYF.

This clone was recorded a few times. The chain uses TRBV7-2 and TRBJ2-6; no firm D call. Looked up from germline, CDR1 is SGHTA and CDR2 is FQGNSA. The CDR3 has 14 amino acids. Trimming took off 5 bases at V and 0 bases at J, with 5 bases between the two ends. CDR3: CASSQSSGANVLTF. The CDR3 region has the DNA TGTGCCAGCAGCCAGAGCTCTGGGGCCAACGTCCTGACTTTC. The full variable domain, completed using reference TRBV7-2 and TRBJ2-6, is GAGVSQSPSNKVTEKGKDVELRCDPISGHTALYWYRQSLGQGLEFLIYFQGNSAPDKSGLPSDRFSAERTGGSVSTLTIQRTQQEDSAVYLCASSQSSGANVLTFGAGSRLTVL.

This chain joins TRBV6-5 and TRBJ2-6; D unclear. CDR3 length: 15 amino acids. From germline, CDR1 is MNHEY and CDR2 SVGAGI. V was clipped by 5 bases and J by 2 bases, with 10 bases between them. CDR3 sequence: CASSPGRTGANVLTF. DNA of the CDR3: TGTGCCAGCAGTCCCGGACGTACTGGGGCCAACGTCCTGACTTTC.

About this clone: The junction departs from the called germline gene at one end, perhaps through a read error. The chain carries TRBV4-1 and TRBJ2-3; D not resolved. The CDR3 is made up of 12 amino acids. Germline loops: CDR1 MGHRA, CDR2 YSYEKL. CDR3 residues: CASSPLGNQLIF. The CDR3 region has the DNA TGCGCCAGCAGCCCCCTGGGGAACCAGCTTATCTTT.

By frequency in the sample, this clone is medium-sized. The chain links TRBV7-6 to TRBJ1-1; D remains ambiguous. The germline V and J ends were trimmed by 3 bases and 1 base, with 9 bases remaining between them. Germline CDR1 is SGHVS and CDR2 is FNYEAQ. The CDR3 covers 14 residues. CDR3 DNA: TGTGCCAGCAGCTTCTCCTCGTCGAACACTGAAGCTTTCTTT. Translation gives CASSFSSSNTEAFF.

The chain recombines TRBV4-3 with TRBJ2-7; D gene ambiguous. Deletions cut 1 base from V and 1 base from J, with 5 bases between. This CDR3 is built from 13 residues. Germline CDR1 and CDR2: LGHNA and YSLEER. This chain's CDR3 is CASSQGRSYEQYF. The CDR3 bases are TGCGCCAGCAGCCAAGGACGTTCCTACGAGCAGTACTTC.

The gene calls are TRBV28 and TRBJ2-1; D is possibly TRBD2 (6 bases). Germline-derived CDR1 and CDR2 are MDHEN and SYDVKM. The CDR3 spans 15 residues. With 1 base removed from V and 6 bases from J, the gap between germline ends came to 13 bases. CDR3 sequence (DNA): TGTGCCAGCAGTTTATACGGAGGGCCGAGCAATGAGCAGTTCTTC. Its translation is CASSLYGGPSNEQFF. Full variable domain (missing parts from reference TRBV28 and TRBJ2-1): DVKVTQSSRYLVKRTGEKVFLECVQDMDHENMFWYRQDPGLGLRLIYFSYDVKMKEKGDIPEGYSVSREKKERFSLILESASTNQTSMYLCASSLYGGPSNEQFFGPGTRLTVL.

The V call is TRBV5-6, the J call TRBJ1-2, with 7 bases fitting TRBD1. The CDR3 is made up of 14 amino acids. After removal of 2 bases from V and 4 bases from J, the junction contained 5 bases not matched to a gene. The germline CDR1 and CDR2 sequences are SGHDT and YYEEEE. The CDR3 nucleotides read TGTGCCAGCAGCTTCGTGACAGGGACCTATGGCTACACCTTC. It yields the protein CASSFVTGTYGYTF.

This clone was found a few times. The rearrangement uses TRBV7-3 and TRBJ2-2, with D perhaps assigned TRBD1 or TRBD2 (5 bases each). The CDR3 runs to 14 residues. Germline assignment: CDR1 SGHTA and CDR2 FQGTGA. Deletions cut 5 bases from V and 4 bases from J, with 11 bases between. CDR3 DNA sequence: TGTGCCAGCAGCCCTTGGGACCGCACCGGGGAGCTGTTTTTT. It encodes CASSPWDRTGELFF.

V gene TRBV9 combines with J gene TRBJ2-3, with 10 bases identical to TRBD1. The CDR3 has 16 residues. CDR1 and CDR2 (germline): SGDLS, YYNGEE. V lost 2 bases and J lost 3; bases outside the gene matches: 6. The CDR3 bases are TGTGCCAGCAGCGTCGGGACAGGGGCGATAACAGATACGCAGTATTTT. The encoded protein is CASSVGTGAITDTQYF.

V usage is TRBV7-8 and J usage is TRBJ2-3, with 7 bases lining up with TRBD2. Germline CDR1 and CDR2: SGHVS and FQNEAQ. Trimming removed 1 base from V and 3 bases from J; junction bases left unmatched: 10. CDR3 length equals 17 residues. The CDR3 DNA follows: TGTGCCAGCAGCTTAGGCACGACTAGCTTTTGGACAGATACGCAGTATTTT. This sequence encodes CASSLGTTSFWTDTQYF.

The chain uses TRBV7-2 and TRBJ2-5, with 7 bases matching TRBD2. The V gene end was trimmed by 3 bases and the J gene end by 4 bases; junction bases not matched to a gene: 8. Per the germline V gene, CDR1 is SGHTA and CDR2 is FQGNSA. This CDR3 is 15 amino acids long. CDR3: CASSFVPPGGETQYF. The CDR3 region has the DNA TGTGCCAGCAGCTTCGTTCCGCCGGGAGGAGAGACCCAGTACTTC.

This sequence joins TRBV18 and TRBJ1-2, with D possibly matching TRBD1 (6 bases). The CDR3 is made up of 17 amino acids. Per germline, CDR1 KGHSH and CDR2 LQKENI. V was cut by 2 bases and J by 3 bases, with 19 bases left in between. CDR3 sequence (DNA): TGTGCCAGCTCACCAATACAGGGAGGTGGTCGGGACTATGGCTACACCTTC. Residues: CASSPIQGGGRDYGYTF.

The V gene is TRBV5-1, the J gene TRBJ2-5; D remains ambiguous. The length of the CDR3 is 11 residues. The germline CDR1 and CDR2 sequences are SGHRS and YFSETQ. Trimming removed 2 bases from V and 5 bases from J, with 4 bases in between. The CDR3 DNA follows: TGCGCCAGCAGCTTTAAGGAGACCCAGTACTTC. Its translation: CASSFKETQYF.

The chain couples TRBV2 to TRBJ2-3; TRBD2 might be the D (6 bases). Germline V gives CDR1 SNHLY, CDR2 FYNNEI. CDR3 length: 14 residues. V was clipped by 6 bases and J by 2 bases, with 12 bases between them. The CDR3 nucleotides are TGTGCCAGCAGCTGGGACTCTTCCACAGATACGCAGTATTTT. Translation gives CASSWDSSTDTQYF.

Here the CDR3 reads CSVAGFSGGNYGYTF. The CDR3 nucleotides are TGCAGCGTTGCGGGCTTTTCAGGGGGAAACTATGGCTACACCTTC. This chain connects TRBV29-1 to TRBJ1-2, with TRBD1 identical over 7 bases. CDR3 length equals 15 residues. Losses at the gene ends were 4 bases for V and 2 bases for J; bases not matched to a gene: 10. The germline CDR1 and CDR2 sequences are SQVTM and ANQGSEA.

The chain joins TRBV13 to TRBJ2-3; D gene uncertain. The CDR3 runs to 16 residues. Germline-derived CDR1 and CDR2 are PRHDT and FYEKMQ (reference sequence). V was shortened by 0 bases and J by 3 bases, with 13 bases between the two germline ends. The CDR3 spells CASSLGLRRSTDTQYF. CDR3 bases: TGTGCCAGCAGCTTAGGCCTAAGAAGGAGTACAGATACGCAGTATTTT.

This chain uses TRBV6-2 or TRBV6-3 with TRBJ1-5; possibly TRBD1 for D (6 bases). CDR1 is MNHEY and CDR2 is SVGEGT in the germline V gene. The CDR3 has 16 amino acids. V lost 0 bases to trimming and J lost 0 bases, with 9 bases between them. This CDR3 reads CASSYSRGYSNQPQHF. CDR3 DNA: TGTGCCAGCAGTTACTCGAGGGGGTATAGCAATCAGCCCCAGCATTTT.

The chain links TRBV4-3 to TRBJ2-3; D is unresolved. Trimming removed 1 base from V and 2 bases from J, with 7 bases in between. The CDR3 loop spans 14 amino acids. CDR1 is LGHNA and CDR2 is YSLEER in the germline V gene. CDR3 nucleotide sequence: TGCGCCAGCAGCCAAGTTGGCTACACAGATACGCAGTATTTT. Translated: CASSQVGYTDTQYF.